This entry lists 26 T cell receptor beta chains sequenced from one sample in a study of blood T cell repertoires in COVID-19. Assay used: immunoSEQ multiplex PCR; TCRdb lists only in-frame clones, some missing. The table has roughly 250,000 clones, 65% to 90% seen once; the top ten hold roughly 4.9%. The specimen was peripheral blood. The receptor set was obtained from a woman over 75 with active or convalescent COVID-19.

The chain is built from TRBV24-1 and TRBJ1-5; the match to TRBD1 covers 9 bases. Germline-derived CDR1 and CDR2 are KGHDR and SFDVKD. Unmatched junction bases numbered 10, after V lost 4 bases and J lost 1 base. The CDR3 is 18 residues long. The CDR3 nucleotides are TGTGCCACCAGTGACTCGAGGGGACAGGGACCAAGCAATCAGCCCCAGCATTTT. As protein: CATSDSRGQGPSNQPQHF.

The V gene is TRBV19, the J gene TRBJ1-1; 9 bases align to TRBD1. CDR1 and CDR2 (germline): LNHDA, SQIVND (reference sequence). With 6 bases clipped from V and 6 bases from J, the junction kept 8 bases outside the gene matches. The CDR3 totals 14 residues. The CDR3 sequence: CASRIQGAIAEAFF. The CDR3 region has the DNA TGTGCCAGTAGAATACAGGGGGCGATCGCTGAAGCTTTCTTT.

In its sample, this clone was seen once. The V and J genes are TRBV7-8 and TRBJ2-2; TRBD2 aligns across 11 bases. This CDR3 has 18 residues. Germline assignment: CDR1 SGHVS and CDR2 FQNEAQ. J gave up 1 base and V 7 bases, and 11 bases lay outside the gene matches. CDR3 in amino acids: CASIPLAGVIENTGELFF. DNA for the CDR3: TGTGCCAGCATCCCACTAGCGGGAGTTATTGAGAACACCGGGGAGCTGTTTTTT.

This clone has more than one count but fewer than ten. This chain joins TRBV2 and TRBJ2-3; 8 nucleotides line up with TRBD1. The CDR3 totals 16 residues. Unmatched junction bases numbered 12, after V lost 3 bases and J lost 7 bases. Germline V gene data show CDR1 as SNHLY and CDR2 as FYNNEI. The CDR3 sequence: CASSERQGTSAYTQYF. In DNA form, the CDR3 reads TGTGCCAGCAGTGAGAGACAGGGGACCTCGGCCTATACGCAGTATTTT.

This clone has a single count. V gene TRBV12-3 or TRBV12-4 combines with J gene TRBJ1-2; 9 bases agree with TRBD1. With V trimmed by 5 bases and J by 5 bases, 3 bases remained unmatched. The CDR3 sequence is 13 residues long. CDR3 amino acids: CASSKDRGYGYTF. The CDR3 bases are TGTGCCAGCAGTAAGGACAGGGGATATGGCTACACCTTC.

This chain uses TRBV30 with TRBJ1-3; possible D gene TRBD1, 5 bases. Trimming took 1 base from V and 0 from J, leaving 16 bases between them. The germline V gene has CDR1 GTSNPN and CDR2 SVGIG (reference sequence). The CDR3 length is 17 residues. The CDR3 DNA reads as TGTGCCTGGAGTGCCCGACCAGGGCAAATCTCTGGAAACACCATATATTTT. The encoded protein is CAWSARPGQISGNTIYF.

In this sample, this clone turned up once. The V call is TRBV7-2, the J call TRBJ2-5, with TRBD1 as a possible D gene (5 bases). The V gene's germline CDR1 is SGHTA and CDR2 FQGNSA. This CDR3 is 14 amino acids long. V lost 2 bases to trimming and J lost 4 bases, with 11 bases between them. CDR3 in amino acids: CASSLMSGAETQYF. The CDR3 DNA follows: TGTGCCAGCAGCTTAATGTCTGGGGCAGAGACCCAGTACTTC.

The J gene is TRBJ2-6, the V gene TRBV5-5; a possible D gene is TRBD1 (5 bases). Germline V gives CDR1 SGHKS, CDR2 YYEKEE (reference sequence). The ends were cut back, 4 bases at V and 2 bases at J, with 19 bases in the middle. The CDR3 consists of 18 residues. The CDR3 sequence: CASSPFHITGTGANVLTF. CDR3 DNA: TGTGCCAGCAGCCCCTTCCACATCACAGGAACTGGGGCCAACGTCCTGACTTTC.

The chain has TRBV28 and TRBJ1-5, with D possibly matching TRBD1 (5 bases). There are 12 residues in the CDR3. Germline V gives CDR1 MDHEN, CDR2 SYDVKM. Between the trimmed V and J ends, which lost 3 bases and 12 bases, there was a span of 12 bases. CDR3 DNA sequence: TGTGCCAGCAGTTTGGTAAAGGGGTACCAGCATTTT. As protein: CASSLVKGYQHF.

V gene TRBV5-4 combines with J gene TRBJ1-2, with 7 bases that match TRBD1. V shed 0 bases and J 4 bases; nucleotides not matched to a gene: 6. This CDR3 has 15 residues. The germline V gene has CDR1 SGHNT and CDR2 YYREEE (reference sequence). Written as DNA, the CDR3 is TGTGCCAGCAGCTTGGCACCGGACAGGTTCTATGGCTACACCTTC. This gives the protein CASSLAPDRFYGYTF.

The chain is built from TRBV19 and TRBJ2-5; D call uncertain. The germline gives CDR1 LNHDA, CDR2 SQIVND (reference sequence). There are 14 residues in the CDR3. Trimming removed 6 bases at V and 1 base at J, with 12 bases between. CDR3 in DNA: TGTGCCAGTAGGGCACAGACAACCCAAGAGACCCAGTACTTC. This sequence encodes CASRAQTTQETQYF.

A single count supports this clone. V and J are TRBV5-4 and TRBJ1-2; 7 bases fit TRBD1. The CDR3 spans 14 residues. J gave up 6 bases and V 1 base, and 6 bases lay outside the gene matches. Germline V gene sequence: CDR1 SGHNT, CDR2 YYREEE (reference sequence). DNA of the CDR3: TGTGCCAGCAGCTTGAACAGGGGATTCCATGGCTACACCTTC. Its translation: CASSLNRGFHGYTF.

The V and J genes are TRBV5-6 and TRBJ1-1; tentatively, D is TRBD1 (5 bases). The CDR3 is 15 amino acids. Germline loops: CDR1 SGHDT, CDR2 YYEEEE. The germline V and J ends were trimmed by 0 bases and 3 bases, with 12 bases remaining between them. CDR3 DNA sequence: TGTGCCAGCAGCTTGGTATCAGGGTGGGACACTGAAGCTTTCTTT. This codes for CASSLVSGWDTEAFF.

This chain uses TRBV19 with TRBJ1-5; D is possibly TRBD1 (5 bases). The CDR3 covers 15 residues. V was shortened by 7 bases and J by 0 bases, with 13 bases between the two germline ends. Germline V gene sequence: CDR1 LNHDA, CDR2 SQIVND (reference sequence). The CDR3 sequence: CASTVQDPSNQPQHF. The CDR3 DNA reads TGTGCCAGTACCGTACAGGACCCTAGCAATCAGCCCCAGCATTTT.

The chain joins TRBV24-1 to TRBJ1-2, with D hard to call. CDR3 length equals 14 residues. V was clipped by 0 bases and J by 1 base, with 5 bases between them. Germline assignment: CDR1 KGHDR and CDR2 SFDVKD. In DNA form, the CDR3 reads TGTGCCACCAGTGATTTGCATTTTAACTATGGCTACACCTTC. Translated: CATSDLHFNYGYTF.

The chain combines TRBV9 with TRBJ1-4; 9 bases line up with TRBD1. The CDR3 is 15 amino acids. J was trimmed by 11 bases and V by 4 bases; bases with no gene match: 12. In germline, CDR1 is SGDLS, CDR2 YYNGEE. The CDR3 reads CASSPDGTGRLKLFF. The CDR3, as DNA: TGTGCCAGCAGCCCAGACGGGACAGGGAGGCTCAAACTGTTTTTT. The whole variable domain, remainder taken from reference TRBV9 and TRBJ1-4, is DSGVTQTPKHLITATGQRVTLRCSPRSGDLSVYWYQQSLDQGLQFLIQYYNGEERAKGNILERFSAQQFPDLHSELNLSSLELGDSALYFCASSPDGTGRLKLFFGSGTQLSVL.

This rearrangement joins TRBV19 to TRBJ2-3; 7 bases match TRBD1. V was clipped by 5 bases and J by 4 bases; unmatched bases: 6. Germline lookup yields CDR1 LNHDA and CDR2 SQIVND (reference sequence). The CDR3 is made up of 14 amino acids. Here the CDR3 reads CASSVQGNSDTQYF. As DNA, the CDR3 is TGTGCCAGTAGTGTACAGGGGAACTCAGATACGCAGTATTTT.

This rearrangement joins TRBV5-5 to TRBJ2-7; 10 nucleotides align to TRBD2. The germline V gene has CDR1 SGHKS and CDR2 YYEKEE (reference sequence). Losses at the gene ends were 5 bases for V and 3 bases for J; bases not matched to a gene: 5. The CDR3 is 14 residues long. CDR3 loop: CASSAAGGNYEQYF. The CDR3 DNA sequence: TGTGCCAGCAGTGCAGCGGGAGGGAACTACGAGCAGTACTTC.

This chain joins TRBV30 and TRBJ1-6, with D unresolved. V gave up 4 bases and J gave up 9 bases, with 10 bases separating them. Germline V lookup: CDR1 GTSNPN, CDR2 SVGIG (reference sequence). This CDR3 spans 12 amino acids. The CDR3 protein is CAWNPGASPLHF. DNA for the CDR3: TGTGCCTGGAACCCTGGAGCTTCACCCCTCCACTTT.

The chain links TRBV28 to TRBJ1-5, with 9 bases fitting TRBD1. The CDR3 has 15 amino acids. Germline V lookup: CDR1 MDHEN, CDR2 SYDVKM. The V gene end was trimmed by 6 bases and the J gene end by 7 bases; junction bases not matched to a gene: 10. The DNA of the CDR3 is TGTGCCAGCAGAGGGGCCGGGACAGGGTGGCAGCCCCAGCATTTT. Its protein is CASRGAGTGWQPQHF. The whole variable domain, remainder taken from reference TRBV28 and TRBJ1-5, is DVKVTQSSRYLVKRTGEKVFLECVQDMDHENMFWYRQDPGLGLRLIYFSYDVKMKEKGDIPEGYSVSREKKERFSLILESASTNQTSMYLCASRGAGTGWQPQHFGDGTRLSIL.

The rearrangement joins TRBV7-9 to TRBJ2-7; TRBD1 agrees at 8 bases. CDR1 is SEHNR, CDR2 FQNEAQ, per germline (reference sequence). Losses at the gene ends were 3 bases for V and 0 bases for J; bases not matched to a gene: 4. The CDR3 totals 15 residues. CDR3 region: CASSFGQGASYEQYF. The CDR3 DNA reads TGTGCCAGCAGCTTTGGACAGGGTGCCTCCTACGAGCAGTACTTC.

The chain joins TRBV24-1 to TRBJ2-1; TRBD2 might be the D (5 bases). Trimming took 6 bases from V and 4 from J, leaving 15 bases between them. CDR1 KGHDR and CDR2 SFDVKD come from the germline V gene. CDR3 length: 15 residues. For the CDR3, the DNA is TGTGCCACCAGTCCCCCCTCGGGAACATACAATGAGCAGTTCTTC. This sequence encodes CATSPPSGTYNEQFF.

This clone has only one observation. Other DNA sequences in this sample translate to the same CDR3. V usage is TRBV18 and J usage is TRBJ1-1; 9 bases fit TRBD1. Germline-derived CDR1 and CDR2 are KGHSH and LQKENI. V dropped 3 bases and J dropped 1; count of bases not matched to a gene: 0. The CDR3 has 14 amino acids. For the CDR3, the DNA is TGTGCCAGCTCACCGGGACAGGGGAACACTGAAGCTTTCTTT. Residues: CASSPGQGNTEAFF.

Here the CDR3 DNA reads TGTGCCAGCAGATCGGATCAGCCCCAGCATTTT. This codes for CASRSDQPQHF. The chain links TRBV6-6 to TRBJ1-5; D is uncertain. Trimming removed 6 bases at V and 5 bases at J, with 5 bases between. This CDR3 comprises 11 residues. Germline V lookup: CDR1 MNHNY, CDR2 SVGAGI (reference sequence).

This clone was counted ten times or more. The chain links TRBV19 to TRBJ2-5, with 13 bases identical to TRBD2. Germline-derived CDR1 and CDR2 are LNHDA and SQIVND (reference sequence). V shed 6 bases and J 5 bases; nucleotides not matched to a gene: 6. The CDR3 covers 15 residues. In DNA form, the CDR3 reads TGTGCCAGTAGGGTGACTAGCGGGGGGTTGGAGACCCAGTACTTC. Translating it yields CASRVTSGGLETQYF.

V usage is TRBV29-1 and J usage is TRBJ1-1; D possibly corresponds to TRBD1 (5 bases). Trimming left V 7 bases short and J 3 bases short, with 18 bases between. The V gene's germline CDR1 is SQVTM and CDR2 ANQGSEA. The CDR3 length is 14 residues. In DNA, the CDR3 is TGCAGCGCCGGGGGAGCAGAAAGGGACACTGAAGCTTTCTTT. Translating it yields CSAGGAERDTEAFF.